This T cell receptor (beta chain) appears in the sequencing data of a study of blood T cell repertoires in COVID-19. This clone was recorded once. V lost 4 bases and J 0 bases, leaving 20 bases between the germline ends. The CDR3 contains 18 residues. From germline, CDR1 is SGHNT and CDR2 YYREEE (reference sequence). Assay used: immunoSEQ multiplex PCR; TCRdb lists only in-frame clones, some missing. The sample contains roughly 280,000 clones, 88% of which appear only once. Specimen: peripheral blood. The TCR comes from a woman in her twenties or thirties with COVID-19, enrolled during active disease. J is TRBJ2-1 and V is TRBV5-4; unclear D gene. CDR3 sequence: CASSPTGDMVSSYNEQFF. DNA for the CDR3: TGTGCCAGCAGCCCCACCGGTGACATGGTCAGCTCCTACAATGAGCAGTTCTTC. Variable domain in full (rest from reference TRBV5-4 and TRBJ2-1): ETGVTQSPTHLIKTRGQQVTLRCSSQSGHNTVSWYQQALGQGPQFIFQYYREEENGRGNFPPRFSGLQFPNYSSELNVNALELDDSALYLCASSPTGDMVSSYNEQFFGPGTRLTVL.